This is a list of T cell receptor beta chains from one sample in a study of T cell repertoires in cytomegalovirus infection. Their antigens remain unidentified. TCRdb redid the calling of the reads with MiXCR, one entry per CDR3 protein. The table includes around 750,000 distinct CDR3 sequences, approximately 32% detected once. The sequencing used cultured CD8+ T cells from PBMCs, collected from culture after CMV antigen stimulation. The receptors were gathered from a human donor in good health (CMV status not recorded). Some clones in this sample may be carry-over from other donors' samples. Each CDR3 is given with its conserved first and last residue. D genes are given only for firm matches. The size entry is marked missing in some rows and otherwise reads once, few, many or a size class.

D: -
V: TRBV19
J: TRBJ2-2
length: 12
size: few
CDR3: CASKNMAGELFF
DNA: TGTGCCAGTAAGAATATGGCCGGGGAGCTGTTTTTT

D: -
V: TRBV6-6
J: TRBJ2-3
length: 16
size: few
CDR3: CASHGFPGTLTDTQYF
DNA: TGTGCCAGCCATGGATTCCCCGGGACTCTCACAGATACGCAGTATTTT

D: -
V: TRBV7-9
J: TRBJ1-5
length: 13
size: many
CDR3: CASSLDLDQPQHF
DNA: TGTGCCAGCAGCTTAGACTTGGATCAGCCCCAGCATTTT

D: -
V: TRBV29-1
J: TRBJ1-2
length: 13
size: -
CDR3: CSVEAGGPYGYTF
DNA: TGCAGCGTTGAAGCAGGCGGGCCTTATGGCTACACCTTC

D: -
V: TRBV12-3/TRBV12-4
J: TRBJ1-2
length: 15
size: few
CDR3: CASSLEGAQYYGYTF
DNA: TGTGCCAGCAGTTTAGAAGGGGCGCAGTACTATGGCTACACCTTC

D: -
V: TRBV7-9
J: TRBJ2-6
length: 17
size: few
CDR3: CASSLGGAYSGANVLTF
DNA: TGTGCCAGCAGCTTAGGCGGGGCGTACTCTGGGGCCAACGTCCTGACTTTC

D: -
V: TRBV5-4
J: TRBJ1-1
length: 12
size: -
CDR3: CASSLEQAEAFF
DNA: TGTGCCAGCAGCTTGGAACAGGCTGAAGCTTTCTTT

D: TRBD1
V: TRBV27
J: TRBJ1-4
length: 14
size: -
CDR3: CASSATGASEKLFF
DNA: TGTGCCAGCAGTGCGACAGGGGCAAGTGAAAAACTGTTTTTT

D: -
V: TRBV6-1
J: TRBJ1-1
length: 14
size: -
CDR3: CASSQTGLSGEAFF
DNA: TGTGCCAGCAGTCAAACAGGGTTGTCGGGTGAAGCTTTCTTT

D: -
V: TRBV15
J: TRBJ1-1
length: 14
size: few
CDR3: CATNTPGGYTEAFF
DNA: TGTGCCACCAACACCCCTGGAGGTTACACTGAAGCTTTCTTT

D: TRBD2
V: TRBV4-1
J: TRBJ2-3
length: 18
size: few
CDR3: CASSQVLLAGLRRDTQYF
DNA: TGCGCCAGCAGCCAAGTACTGTTAGCGGGTCTTCGCAGAGATACGCAGTATTTT

D: TRBD2
V: TRBV12-3/TRBV12-4
J: TRBJ2-1
length: 15
size: -
CDR3: CASIYSGTSYNEQFF
DNA: TGTGCCAGCATTTATAGCGGGACCTCCTACAATGAGCAGTTCTTC

D: TRBD2
V: TRBV7-3
J: TRBJ2-5
length: 15
size: few
CDR3: CASSLTSGRQETQYF
DNA: TGTGCCAGCAGCCTGACTAGCGGGCGACAAGAGACCCAGTACTTC

D: -
V: TRBV5-3
J: TRBJ2-1
length: 14
size: -
CDR3: CASSLVEVNNEQFF
DNA: TGTGCCAGCAGCTTGGTGGAGGTAAACAATGAGCAGTTCTTC

D: TRBD2
V: TRBV4-1
J: TRBJ2-3
length: 16
size: few
CDR3: CASSQDERGHTDTQYF
DNA: TGCGCCAGCAGCCAAGATGAGCGGGGCCACACAGATACGCAGTATTTT

D: -
V: TRBV3-1
J: TRBJ1-3
length: 16
size: -
CDR3: CASNQVSQVSGNTIYF
DNA: TGTGCCAGCAACCAAGTTTCCCAGGTCTCTGGAAACACCATATATTTT

D: -
V: TRBV7-2
J: TRBJ1-6
length: 15
size: many
CDR3: CASSLVSHRESPLHF
DNA: TGTGCCAGCAGCTTAGTAAGCCACAGAGAGTCACCCCTCCACTTT

D: -
V: TRBV28
J: TRBJ1-1
length: 13
size: -
CDR3: CASSHDRNTEAFF
DNA: TGTGCCAGCAGTCACGACAGGAACACTGAAGCTTTCTTT

D: -
V: TRBV4-1
J: TRBJ1-1
length: 15
size: few
CDR3: CASSHSVRERAEAFF
DNA: TGCGCCAGCAGTCACTCTGTCAGGGAGCGCGCTGAAGCTTTCTTT

D: -
V: TRBV7-3
J: TRBJ1-1
length: 15
size: few
CDR3: CASSLRGGMNTEAFF
DNA: TGTGCCAGCAGCTTAAGGGGCGGCATGAACACTGAAGCTTTCTTT

D: -
V: TRBV20-1
J: TRBJ1-1
length: 14
size: -
CDR3: CSARDRNRSAEAFF
DNA: TGCAGTGCTAGAGATCGGAACAGGTCAGCTGAAGCTTTCTTT

D: -
V: TRBV5-6
J: TRBJ1-1
length: 14
size: -
CDR3: CASSLEPGPREAFF
DNA: TGTGCCAGCAGCTTGGAGCCCGGGCCAAGGGAAGCTTTCTTT

D: -
V: TRBV7-6
J: TRBJ2-1
length: 13
size: many
CDR3: CASSFSPLNEQFF
DNA: TGTGCCAGCAGCTTTTCACCCCTCAATGAGCAGTTCTTC

D: -
V: TRBV6-1
J: TRBJ1-5
length: 12
size: few
CDR3: CACAVGNQPQHF
DNA: TGTGCCTGTGCAGTAGGCAATCAGCCCCAGCATTTT

D: -
V: TRBV19
J: TRBJ1-1
length: 13
size: -
CDR3: CAVGKSLNTEAFF
DNA: TGTGCCGTGGGGAAGAGTCTGAACACTGAAGCTTTCTTT

D: -
V: TRBV6-1
J: TRBJ1-2
length: 14
size: -
CDR3: CASSEREGNYGYTF
DNA: TGTGCCAGCAGTGAAAGGGAGGGGAACTATGGCTACACCTTC

D: -
V: TRBV27
J: TRBJ1-6
length: 14
size: few
CDR3: CASSRSAVGSPLHF
DNA: TGTGCCAGCTCGCGATCAGCGGTCGGTTCACCCCTCCACTTT

D: TRBD2
V: TRBV2
J: TRBJ2-7
length: 15
size: few
CDR3: CASRASGGFLHEQYF
DNA: TGTGCCAGCAGGGCTAGCGGGGGGTTCTTGCACGAGCAGTACTTC

D: TRBD1
V: TRBV7-9
J: TRBJ1-6
length: 14
size: -
CDR3: CASSRTGEGSPLHF
DNA: TGTGCCAGCAGCCGAACAGGGGAAGGTTCACCCCTCCACTTT

D: -
V: TRBV14
J: TRBJ1-1
length: 13
size: -
CDR3: CASSQEWGTEAFF
DNA: TGTGCCAGCAGCCAAGAGTGGGGGACTGAAGCTTTCTTT

D: -
V: TRBV12-3/TRBV12-4
J: TRBJ1-2
length: 15
size: few
CDR3: CASSQRYAANYGYTF
DNA: TGTGCCAGCAGTCAGAGGTATGCAGCTAACTATGGCTACACCTTC

D: -
V: TRBV7-9
J: TRBJ1-2
length: 13
size: few
CDR3: CASSLQGRSGYTF
DNA: TGTGCCAGCAGTTTACAGGGTCGAAGTGGCTACACCTTC

D: -
V: TRBV14
J: TRBJ1-2
length: 13
size: -
CDR3: CASSPLPSDGYTF
DNA: TGTGCCAGCAGCCCCCTCCCATCGGATGGCTACACCTTC

D: -
V: TRBV7-9
J: TRBJ2-2
length: 16
size: few
CDR3: CASSLRTQGGTGELFF
DNA: TGTGCCAGCAGCTTAAGGACCCAGGGGGGCACCGGGGAGCTGTTTTTT